This TCR beta chain stems from a study of cytomegalovirus exposure and HLA in healthy donors. PCR used 60 Vbeta primers and 13 Jbeta primers. Method: immunoSEQ multiplex PCR; TCRdb's copy keeps in-frame clones and lacks some. The sample carries some 200,000 clones, about 83% recorded once. The ends were cut back, 8 bases at V and 5 bases at J, with 13 bases in the middle. Per the germline V gene, CDR1 is MNHNS and CDR2 is SASEGT. The CDR3 length is 14 residues. The chain links TRBV6-1 to TRBJ1-6; D might be TRBD1 (5 bases). The sample was PBMCs. This receptor was taken from a girl aged 5 to 17 in good health and CMV-seronegative. The CDR3 here is CASSPTDHNSPLHF. The CDR3 region has the DNA TGTGCCAGCTCCCCGACAGACCATAATTCACCCCTCCACTTT.